Listed below are T cell receptor beta chains from one sample, sequenced in a study of OX40 agonist ivuxolimab in advanced cancers. Here immunoSEQ multiplex PCR was the method, and the copy in TCRdb shows in-frame clones only, minus some. The sample gives about 34,000 clones, 80% to 85% of which show up once; over 2.5% is in the top ten. Source: CD4+ or CD8+ T cells sorted from blood, taken in a trial of the OX40 agonist ivuxolimab. The receptor source for this set is an adult with an advanced solid tumor such as melanoma, head and neck, liver or kidney cancer. Both conserved end residues are trimmed from each CDR3. The D gene is left open where the match is weak. Size is stated for part of the rows, as once, few or many counts, or as a class when the clone is expanded.

v_gene	d_gene	j_gene	abundance	CDR3aa
TRBV7-2	.	TRBJ2-7	.	ASSLVPSYEQY
TRBV5-1	.	TRBJ2-3	once	ASSLVPGADTQY
TRBV10-3	.	TRBJ2-3	.	AISETLGSTDTQY
TRBV7-6	.	TRBJ2-7	.	ASIGQGPEQY
TRBV7-2	.	TRBJ1-5	.	ASSLGGARGQPQH
TRBV5-1	.	TRBJ2-2	.	ASSLASDQTGELF
TRBV7-3	TRBD2	TRBJ2-5	.	ASSPGLAQETQY
TRBV7-7	.	TRBJ2-1	.	ASSLAGADEQF
TRBV7-8	TRBD1	TRBJ1-2	.	ASSLNPSGTGDGYT
TRBV2	TRBD1	TRBJ1-2	.	ASSRTGDYGYT
TRBV4-3	.	TRBJ2-3	few	ASSQGSVSTDTQY
TRBV5-4	TRBD1	TRBJ1-2	.	ASSLGQGAVGYT
TRBV6-1	TRBD2	TRBJ2-1	.	ASSEIGGGSYNEQF
TRBV5-1	TRBD1	TRBJ1-3	.	ASGPGTGGSGNTIY
TRBV5-1	TRBD1	TRBJ2-1	.	ATSLGQAYNEQF
TRBV5-1	.	TRBJ2-7	.	ASSLNGNPYEQY
TRBV28	.	TRBJ1-5	.	ASSLIRSFSPQH
TRBV19	.	TRBJ2-1	.	ASGGDEQF
TRBV21-1	.	TRBJ2-7	.	ASSKARGGTYEQY
TRBV10-3	TRBD2	TRBJ2-1	.	AISANSRTSGNEQF
TRBV29-1	.	TRBJ1-1	once	SVDGGRGTEAF
TRBV5-4	.	TRBJ2-5	.	ASRPGLIETQY
TRBV6-6	.	TRBJ1-5	.	ASSYGDSNQPQH
TRBV5-4	TRBD2	TRBJ2-3	.	ASSVLAGDTDTQY
TRBV4-2	.	TRBJ1-2	.	ASSQDHLGRNT
TRBV7-9	.	TRBJ1-2	.	ASSWLDSHYGYT
TRBV30	.	TRBJ1-1	once	AWSIRGYRDYTEAF
TRBV4-3	.	TRBJ2-2	.	ASSPGVGGELF
TRBV5-1	.	TRBJ1-2	.	ASSFEQVYGYT